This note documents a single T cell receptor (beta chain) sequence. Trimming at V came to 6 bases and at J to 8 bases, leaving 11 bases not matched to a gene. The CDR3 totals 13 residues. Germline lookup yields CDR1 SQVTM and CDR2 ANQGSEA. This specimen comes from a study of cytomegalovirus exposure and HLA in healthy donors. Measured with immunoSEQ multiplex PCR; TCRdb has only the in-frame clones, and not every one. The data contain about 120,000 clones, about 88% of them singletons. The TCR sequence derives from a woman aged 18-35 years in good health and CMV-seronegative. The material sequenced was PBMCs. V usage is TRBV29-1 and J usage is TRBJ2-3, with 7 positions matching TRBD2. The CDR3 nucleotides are TGCAGCGTGCCCCCAGCGGGATCAGGTACGCAGTATTTT. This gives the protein CSVPPAGSGTQYF.